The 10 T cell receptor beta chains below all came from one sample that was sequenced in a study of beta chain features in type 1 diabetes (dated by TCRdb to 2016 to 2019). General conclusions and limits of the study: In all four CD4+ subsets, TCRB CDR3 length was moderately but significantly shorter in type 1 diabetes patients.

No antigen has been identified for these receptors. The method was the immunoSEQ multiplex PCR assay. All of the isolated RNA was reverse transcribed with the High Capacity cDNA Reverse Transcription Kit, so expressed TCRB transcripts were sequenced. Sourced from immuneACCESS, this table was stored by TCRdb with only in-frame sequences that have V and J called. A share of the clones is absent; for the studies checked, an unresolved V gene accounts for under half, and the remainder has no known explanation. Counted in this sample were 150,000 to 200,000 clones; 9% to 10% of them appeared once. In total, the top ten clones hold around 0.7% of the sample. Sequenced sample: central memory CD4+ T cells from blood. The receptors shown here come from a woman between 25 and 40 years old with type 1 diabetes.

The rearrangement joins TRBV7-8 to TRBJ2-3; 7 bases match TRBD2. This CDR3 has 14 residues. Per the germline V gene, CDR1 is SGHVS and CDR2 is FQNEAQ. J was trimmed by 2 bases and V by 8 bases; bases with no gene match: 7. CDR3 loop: CASGAGVNTDTQYF. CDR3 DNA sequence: TGTGCCAGCGGGGCGGGAGTAAACACAGATACGCAGTATTTT.

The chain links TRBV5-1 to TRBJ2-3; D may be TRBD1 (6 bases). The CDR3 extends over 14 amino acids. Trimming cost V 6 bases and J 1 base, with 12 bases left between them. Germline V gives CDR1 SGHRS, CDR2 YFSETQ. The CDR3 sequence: CASTPGQGTDTQYF. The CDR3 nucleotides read TGCGCCAGCACCCCGGGACAAGGCACAGATACGCAGTATTTT. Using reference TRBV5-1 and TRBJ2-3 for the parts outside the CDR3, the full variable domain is KAGVTQTPRYLIKTRGQQVTLSCSPISGHRSVSWYQQTPGQGLQFLFEYFSETQRNKGNFPGRFSGRQFSNSRSEMNVSTLELGDSALYLCASTPGQGTDTQYFGPGTRLTVL.

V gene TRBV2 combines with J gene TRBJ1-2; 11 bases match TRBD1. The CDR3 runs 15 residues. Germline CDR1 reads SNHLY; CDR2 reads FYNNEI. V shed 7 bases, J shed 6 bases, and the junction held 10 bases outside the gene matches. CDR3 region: CASNSFGQGADGYTF. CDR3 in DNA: TGTGCCAGCAACTCCTTTGGACAGGGGGCGGATGGCTACACCTTC.

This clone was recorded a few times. CDR3 loop: CASSFTGYGYTF. DNA of the CDR3: TGTGCCAGCAGCTTTACAGGTTATGGCTACACCTTC. The genes are TRBV7-9 and TRBJ1-2; the D gene is possibly TRBD1 (5 bases). Between the trimmed V and J ends, which lost 3 bases and 5 bases, there was a span of 7 bases. The length of the CDR3 is 12 residues. Germline V gives CDR1 SEHNR, CDR2 FQNEAQ (reference sequence).

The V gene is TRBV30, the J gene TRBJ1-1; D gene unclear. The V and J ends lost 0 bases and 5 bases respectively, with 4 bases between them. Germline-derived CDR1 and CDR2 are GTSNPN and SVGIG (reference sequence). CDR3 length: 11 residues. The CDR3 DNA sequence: TGTGCCTGGAGTGTATATACTGAAGCTTTCTTT. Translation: CAWSVYTEAFF.

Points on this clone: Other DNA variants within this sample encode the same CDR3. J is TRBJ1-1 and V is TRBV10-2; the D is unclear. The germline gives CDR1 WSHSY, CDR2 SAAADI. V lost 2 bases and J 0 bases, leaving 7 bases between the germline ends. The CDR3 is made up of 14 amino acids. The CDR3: CASSEPGMNTEAFF. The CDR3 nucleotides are TGCGCCAGCAGTGAGCCAGGTATGAACACTGAAGCTTTCTTT.

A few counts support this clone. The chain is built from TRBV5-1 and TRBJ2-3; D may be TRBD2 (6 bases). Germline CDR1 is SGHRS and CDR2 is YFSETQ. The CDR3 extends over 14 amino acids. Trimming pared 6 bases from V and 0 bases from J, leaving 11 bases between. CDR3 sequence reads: CASKRGTSTDTQYF. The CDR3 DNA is TGCGCCAGCAAGCGCGGGACTAGCACAGATACGCAGTATTTT.

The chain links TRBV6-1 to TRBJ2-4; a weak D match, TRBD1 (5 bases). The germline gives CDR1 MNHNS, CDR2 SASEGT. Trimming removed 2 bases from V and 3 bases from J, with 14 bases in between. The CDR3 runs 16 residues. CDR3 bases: TGTGCCAGCAGTGAAATTGGCCGGCAGGGCAAAAACATTCAGTACTTC. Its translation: CASSEIGRQGKNIQYF.

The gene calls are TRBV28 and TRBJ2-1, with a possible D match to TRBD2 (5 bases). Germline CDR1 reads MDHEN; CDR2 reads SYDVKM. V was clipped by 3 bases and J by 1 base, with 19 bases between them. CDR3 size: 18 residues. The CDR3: CASSFPPRVGMSYNEQFF. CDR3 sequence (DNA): TGTGCCAGCAGTTTTCCCCCTCGTGTCGGGATGTCCTACAATGAGCAGTTCTTC.

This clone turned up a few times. Here the CDR3 reads CASSQNLGRVGGELFF. The CDR3 region has the DNA TGCGCCAGCAGCCAAAATCTCGGGAGGGTCGGCGGGGAGCTGTTTTTT. The chain uses TRBV4-1 and TRBJ2-2; 8 nucleotides agree with TRBD2. CDR3 size: 16 residues. The V and J ends lost 2 bases and 7 bases, in that order; junction bases with no gene match: 9. The germline gives CDR1 MGHRA, CDR2 YSYEKL.